These 14 T cell receptor beta chains originate from one sample sequenced in a study of cytomegalovirus exposure and HLA in healthy donors. Both 60 Vbeta primers and 13 Jbeta primers went into the PCR. Only in-frame clones appear in the TCRdb table, and some are missing; sequencing was by immunoSEQ multiplex PCR. The data contain around 150,000 clones, about 76% of them singletons. Sample: PBMCs. The source is a female donor in good health and CMV-seronegative.

The chain carries TRBV7-9 and TRBJ2-7; weak D call: TRBD1 (5 bases). Germline values: CDR1 SEHNR, CDR2 FQNEAQ (reference sequence). The CDR3 covers 11 residues. Trimming cost V 5 bases and J 6 bases, with 8 bases left between them. In DNA, the CDR3 is TGTGCCAGCAGCCCAGGGATCGAGCAGTACTTC. Protein: CASSPGIEQYF.

V and J are TRBV7-3 and TRBJ2-5, with 8 bases identical to TRBD2. The germline CDR1 and CDR2 sequences are SGHTA and FQGTGA. The V gene end was trimmed by 4 bases and the J gene end by 4 bases; junction bases not matched to a gene: 2. The CDR3 has 13 amino acids. The CDR3 here is CASSSTSGETQYF. CDR3 coding DNA: TGTGCCAGCAGCTCTACTAGCGGAGAGACCCAGTACTTC.

CDR3 bases: TGTGCCAGCAGTGGCCCAGGGCCTTACGAGCAGTACTTC. Amino acid sequence: CASSGPGPYEQYF. J is TRBJ2-7 and V is TRBV6-5, with a tentative D call TRBD1 (5 bases). The germline V gene encodes CDR1 MNHEY and CDR2 SVGAGI. CDR3 length equals 13 residues. V shed 5 bases and J shed 4 bases, with 12 bases lying between them.

The V call is TRBV5-6, the J call TRBJ1-2; 8 nucleotides agree with TRBD1. Germline lookup yields CDR1 SGHDT and CDR2 YYEEEE. The CDR3 contains 15 residues. V was pared by 4 bases and J by 8 bases, with 13 bases of the junction left unmatched. The CDR3 DNA follows: TGTGCCAGCAGCCCCAAGGACAGGGCGGGTAGCGGCTACACCTTC. This encodes CASSPKDRAGSGYTF.

This clone occurred a few times. The chain joins TRBV2 to TRBJ1-3, with no clear D. Germline V gene sequence: CDR1 SNHLY, CDR2 FYNNEI. The CDR3 sequence is 13 residues long. V was pared by 7 bases and J by 6 bases, with 13 bases between. CDR3 sequence (DNA): TGTGCCAGCATGGCAGAATCACAAAACACCATATATTTT. It translates to CASMAESQNTIYF. The whole variable domain, filled in from reference TRBV2 and TRBJ1-3, reads EPEVTQTPSHQVTQMGQEVILRCVPISNHLYFYWYRQILGQKVEFLVSFYNNEISEKSEIFDDQFSVERPDGSNFTLKIRSTKLEDSAMYFCASMAESQNTIYFGEGSWLTVV.

The gene calls are TRBV18 and TRBJ1-4, with D perhaps matching TRBD1 (5 bases). The CDR3 is 12 amino acids. Germline V gives CDR1 KGHSH, CDR2 LQKENI. With 5 bases removed from V and 5 bases from J, the gap between germline ends came to 6 bases. CDR3 sequence reads: CASSDRNEKLFF. In DNA form, the CDR3 reads TGTGCCAGCTCAGACAGAAATGAAAAACTGTTTTTT.

The chain combines TRBV19 with TRBJ1-5, with D possibly TRBD1 on 5 matching bases. The germline gives CDR1 LNHDA, CDR2 SQIVND (reference sequence). V lost 7 bases and J lost 5, with 15 bases in between. The CDR3 spans 14 residues. In DNA, the CDR3 is TGTGCCAGTACTCCGCGGGACGGATATCAGCCCCAGCATTTT. Translated: CASTPRDGYQPQHF.

This clone was picked up one time. The chain combines TRBV7-9 with TRBJ2-2; D might be TRBD1 (5 bases). Germline V CDR1 and CDR2: SEHNR, FQNEAQ (reference sequence). The CDR3 is 13 amino acids. The V and J ends lost 1 base and 5 bases respectively, with 5 bases between them. CDR3 nucleotide sequence: TGTGCCAGCAGCTTAGAGGGGACCGGGGAGCTGTTTTTT. Residues: CASSLEGTGELFF.

The chain uses TRBV9 and TRBJ2-3; 7 bases fit TRBD2. This CDR3 has 15 amino acids. V lost 1 base and J lost 0; bases outside the gene matches: 2. Germline loops: CDR1 SGDLS, CDR2 YYNGEE. The CDR3, as DNA: TGTGCCAGCAGCGTACGGGACTACAGCACAGATACGCAGTATTTT. Translated, it gives CASSVRDYSTDTQYF.

The chain employs TRBV27 and TRBJ2-6; the match to TRBD1 covers 11 bases. From germline, CDR1 is MNHEY and CDR2 SMNVEV (reference sequence). Germline trimming cut 2 bases from V and 15 bases from J; bases unmatched to any gene: 6. CDR3 length equals 14 residues. The CDR3 is CASSLGTGGGGLTF. DNA of the CDR3: TGTGCCAGCAGTTTAGGGACAGGGGGAGGCGGCCTGACTTTC. The variable domain in full, with the rest retrieved from reference TRBV27 and TRBJ2-6, is EAQVTQNPRYLITVTGKKLTVTCSQNMNHEYMSWYRQDPGLGLRQIYYSMNVEVTDKGDVPEGYKVSRKEKRNFPLILESPSPNQTSLYFCASSLGTGGGGLTFGAGSRLTVL.

The gene calls are TRBV5-5 and TRBJ1-1; no firm D call. Germline V gene sequence: CDR1 SGHKS, CDR2 YYEKEE (reference sequence). This CDR3 is built from 14 residues. V lost 0 bases, J lost 2 bases, and 8 bases lay in between. Written as DNA, the CDR3 is TGTGCCAGCAGCTTGGTAGTCCCTAACACTGAAGCTTTCTTT. It codes for CASSLVVPNTEAFF.

The chain is built from TRBV5-6 and TRBJ2-3; 8 bases match TRBD1. Germline V CDR1 and CDR2: SGHDT, YYEEEE. V shed 0 bases and J 0 bases; nucleotides not matched to a gene: 6. This CDR3 has 17 amino acids. CDR3 coding DNA: TGTGCCAGCAGCTTGGTTCAGGGGGCCCTTAGCACAGATACGCAGTATTTT. This gives the protein CASSLVQGALSTDTQYF.

In DNA form, the CDR3 reads TGTGCCAGCAGCGTACTTCAGGGGCCTATGGAGCCTTTCTTT. This encodes CASSVLQGPMEPFF. The genes are TRBV9 and TRBJ1-1; the D gene is possibly TRBD1 (6 bases). The CDR3 is 14 residues long. Trimming took off 1 base at V and 12 bases at J, with 19 bases between the two ends. CDR1 is SGDLS, CDR2 YYNGEE, per germline.

This chain connects TRBV30 to TRBJ1-2; TRBD1 matches at 9 bases. Germline-derived CDR1 and CDR2 are GTSNPN and SVGIG (reference sequence). Trimming at V came to 2 bases and at J to 8 bases, leaving 12 bases not matched to a gene. The CDR3 runs to 15 residues. The CDR3 loop reads CAWSPTRGQGGGYTF. The CDR3, as DNA: TGTGCCTGGAGTCCAACCCGGGGACAGGGAGGGGGCTACACCTTC.